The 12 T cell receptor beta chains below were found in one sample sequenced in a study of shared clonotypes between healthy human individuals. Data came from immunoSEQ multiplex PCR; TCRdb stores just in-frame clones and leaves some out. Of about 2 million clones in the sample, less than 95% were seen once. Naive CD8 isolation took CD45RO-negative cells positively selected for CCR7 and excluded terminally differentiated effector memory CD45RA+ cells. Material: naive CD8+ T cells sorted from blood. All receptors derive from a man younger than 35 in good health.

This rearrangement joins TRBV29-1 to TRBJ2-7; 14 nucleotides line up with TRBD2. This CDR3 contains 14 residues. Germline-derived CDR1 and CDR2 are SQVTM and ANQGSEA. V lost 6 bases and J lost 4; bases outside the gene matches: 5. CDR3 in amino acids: CSVLGLAGGYEQYF. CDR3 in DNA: TGCAGCGTCCTCGGACTAGCGGGGGGTTACGAGCAGTACTTC.

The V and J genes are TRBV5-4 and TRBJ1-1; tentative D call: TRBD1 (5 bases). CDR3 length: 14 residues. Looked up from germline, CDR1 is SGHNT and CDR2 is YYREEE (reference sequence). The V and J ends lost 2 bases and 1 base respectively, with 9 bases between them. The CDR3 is CASSLADRNTEAFF. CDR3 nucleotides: TGTGCCAGCAGCTTAGCCGACAGGAACACTGAAGCTTTCTTT.

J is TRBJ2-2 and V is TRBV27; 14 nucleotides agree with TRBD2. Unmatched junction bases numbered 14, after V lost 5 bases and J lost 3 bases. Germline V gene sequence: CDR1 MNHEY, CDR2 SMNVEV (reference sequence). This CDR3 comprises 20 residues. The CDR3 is CASSPLLGLAGGPDTGELFF. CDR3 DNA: TGTGCCAGCAGTCCCCTCCTTGGACTAGCGGGAGGCCCGGACACCGGGGAGCTGTTTTTT.

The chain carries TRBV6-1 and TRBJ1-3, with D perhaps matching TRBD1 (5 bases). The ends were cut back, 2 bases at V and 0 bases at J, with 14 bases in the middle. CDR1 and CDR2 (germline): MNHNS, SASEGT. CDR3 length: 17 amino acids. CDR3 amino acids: CASSESGTPNSGNTIYF. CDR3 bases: TGTGCCAGCAGTGAATCCGGGACTCCTAACTCTGGAAACACCATATATTTT.

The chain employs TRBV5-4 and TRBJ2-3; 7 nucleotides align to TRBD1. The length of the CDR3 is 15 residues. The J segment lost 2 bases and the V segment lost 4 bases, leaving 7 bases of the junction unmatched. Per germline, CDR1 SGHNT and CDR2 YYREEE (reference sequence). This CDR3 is CASSIGTANTDTQYF. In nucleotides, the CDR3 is TGTGCCAGCAGCATCGGGACAGCCAACACAGATACGCAGTATTTT. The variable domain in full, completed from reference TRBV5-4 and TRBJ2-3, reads ETGVTQSPTHLIKTRGQQVTLRCSSQSGHNTVSWYQQALGQGPQFIFQYYREEENGRGNFPPRFSGLQFPNYSSELNVNALELDDSALYLCASSIGTANTDTQYFGPGTRLTVL.

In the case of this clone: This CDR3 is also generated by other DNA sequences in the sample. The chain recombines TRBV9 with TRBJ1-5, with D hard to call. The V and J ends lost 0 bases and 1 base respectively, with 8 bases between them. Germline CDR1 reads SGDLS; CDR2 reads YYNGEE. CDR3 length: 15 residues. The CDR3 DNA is TGTGCCAGCAGCGTAGACGGAGGAAGCAATCAGCCCCAGCATTTT. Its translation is CASSVDGGSNQPQHF.

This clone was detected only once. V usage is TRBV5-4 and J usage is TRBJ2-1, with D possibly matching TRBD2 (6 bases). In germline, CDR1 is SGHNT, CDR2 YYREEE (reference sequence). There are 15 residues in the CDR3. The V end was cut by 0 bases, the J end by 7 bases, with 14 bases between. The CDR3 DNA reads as TGTGCCAGCAGCTTGGCGGGAGAAGGAGTAAATGAGCAGTTCTTC. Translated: CASSLAGEGVNEQFF.

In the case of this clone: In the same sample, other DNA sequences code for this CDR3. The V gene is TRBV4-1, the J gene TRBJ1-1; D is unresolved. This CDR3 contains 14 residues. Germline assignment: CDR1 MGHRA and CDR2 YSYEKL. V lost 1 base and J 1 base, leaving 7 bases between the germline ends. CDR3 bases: TGCGCCAGCAGCCAAGTGGGCCAGAACACTGAAGCTTTCTTT. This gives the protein CASSQVGQNTEAFF.

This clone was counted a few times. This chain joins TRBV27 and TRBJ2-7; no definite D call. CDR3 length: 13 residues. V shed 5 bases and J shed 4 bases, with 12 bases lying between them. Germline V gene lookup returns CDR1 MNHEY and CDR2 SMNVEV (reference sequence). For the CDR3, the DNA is TGTGCCAGCAGTGGGCCACTTTGGTACGAGCAGTACTTC. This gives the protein CASSGPLWYEQYF.

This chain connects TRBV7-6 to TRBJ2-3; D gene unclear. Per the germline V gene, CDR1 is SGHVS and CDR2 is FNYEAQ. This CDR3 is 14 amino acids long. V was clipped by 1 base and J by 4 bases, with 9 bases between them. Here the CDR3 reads CASSLEVEADTQYF. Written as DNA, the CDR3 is TGTGCCAGCAGCTTAGAGGTTGAAGCAGATACGCAGTATTTT.

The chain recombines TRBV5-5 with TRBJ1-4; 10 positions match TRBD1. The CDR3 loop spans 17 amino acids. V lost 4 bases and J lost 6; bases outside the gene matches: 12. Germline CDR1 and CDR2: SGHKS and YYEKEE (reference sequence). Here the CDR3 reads CASSPPGTGAIDEKLFF. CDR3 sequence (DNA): TGTGCCAGCAGCCCTCCCGGGACAGGGGCGATAGATGAAAAACTGTTTTTT. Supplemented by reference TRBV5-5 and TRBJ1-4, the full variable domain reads DAGVTQSPTHLIKTRGQQVTLRCSPISGHKSVSWYQQVLGQGPQFIFQYYEKEERGRGNFPDRFSARQFPNYSSELNVNALLLGDSALYLCASSPPGTGAIDEKLFFGSGTQLSVL.

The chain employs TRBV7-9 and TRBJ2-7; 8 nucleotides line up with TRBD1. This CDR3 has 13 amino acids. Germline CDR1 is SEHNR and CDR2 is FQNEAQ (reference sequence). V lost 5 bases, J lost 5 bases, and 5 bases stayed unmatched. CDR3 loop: CASSRSTGDEQYF. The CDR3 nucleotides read TGTGCCAGCAGCCGTTCGACAGGGGACGAGCAGTACTTC.